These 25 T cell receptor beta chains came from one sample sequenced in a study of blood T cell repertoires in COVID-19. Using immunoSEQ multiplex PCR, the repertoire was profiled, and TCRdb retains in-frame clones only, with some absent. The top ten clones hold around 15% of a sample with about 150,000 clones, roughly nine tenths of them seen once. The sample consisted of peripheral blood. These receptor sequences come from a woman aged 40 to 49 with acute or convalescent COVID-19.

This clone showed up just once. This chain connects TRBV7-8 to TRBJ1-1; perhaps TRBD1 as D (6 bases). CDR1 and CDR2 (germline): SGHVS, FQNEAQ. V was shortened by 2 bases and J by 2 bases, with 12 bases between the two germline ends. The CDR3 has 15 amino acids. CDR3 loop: CASSLLGQKNTEAFF. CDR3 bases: TGTGCCAGCAGCTTATTAGGACAGAAAAACACTGAAGCTTTCTTT.

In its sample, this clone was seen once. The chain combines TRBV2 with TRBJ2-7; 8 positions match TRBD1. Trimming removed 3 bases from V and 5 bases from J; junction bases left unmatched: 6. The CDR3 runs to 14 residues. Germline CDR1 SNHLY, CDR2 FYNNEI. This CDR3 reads CASSDRDRFNEQYF. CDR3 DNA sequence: TGTGCCAGCAGTGATCGGGACAGGTTCAACGAGCAGTACTTC.

The CDR3 loop reads CASSPPFLGTPVEAFF. The DNA for the CDR3 is TGTGCCAGCTCACCACCTTTTTTGGGGACACCGGTTGAAGCTTTCTTT. The chain links TRBV18 to TRBJ1-1; tentatively, D is TRBD1 (6 bases). Germline CDR1 and CDR2: KGHSH and LQKENI. Deletions cut 0 bases from V and 7 bases from J, with 18 bases between. There are 16 residues in the CDR3.

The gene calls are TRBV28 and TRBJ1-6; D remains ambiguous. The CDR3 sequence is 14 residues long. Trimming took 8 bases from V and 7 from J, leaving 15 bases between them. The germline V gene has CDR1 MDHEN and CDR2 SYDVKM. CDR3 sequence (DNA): TGTGCCAGCCTGGGGTGGGCGGGAAATTCACCCCTCCACTTT. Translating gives CASLGWAGNSPLHF.

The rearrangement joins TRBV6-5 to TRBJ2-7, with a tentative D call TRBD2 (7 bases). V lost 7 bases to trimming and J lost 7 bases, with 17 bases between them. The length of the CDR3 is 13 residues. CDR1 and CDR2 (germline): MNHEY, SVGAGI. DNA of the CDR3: TGTGCCAGCACCCGGGGGGCACAGCAAGAGCAGTACTTC. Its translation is CASTRGAQQEQYF.

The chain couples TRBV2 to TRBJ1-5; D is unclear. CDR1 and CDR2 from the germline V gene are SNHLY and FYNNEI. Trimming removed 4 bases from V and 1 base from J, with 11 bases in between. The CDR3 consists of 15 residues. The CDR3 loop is CASSVVEESNQPQHF. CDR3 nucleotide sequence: TGTGCCAGCAGTGTCGTCGAGGAGAGCAATCAGCCCCAGCATTTT.

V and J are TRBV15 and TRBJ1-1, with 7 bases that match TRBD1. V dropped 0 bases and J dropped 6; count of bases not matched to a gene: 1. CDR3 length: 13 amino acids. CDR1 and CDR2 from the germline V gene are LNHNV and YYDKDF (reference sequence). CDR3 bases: TGTGCCACCAGCAGAGAGCAGGGGGCTGAAGCTTTCTTT. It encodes CATSREQGAEAFF.

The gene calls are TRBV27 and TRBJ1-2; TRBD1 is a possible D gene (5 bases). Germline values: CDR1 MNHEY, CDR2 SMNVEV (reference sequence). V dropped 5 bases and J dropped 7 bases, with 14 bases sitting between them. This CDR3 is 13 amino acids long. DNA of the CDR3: TGTGCCAGCAGTCCCACTTCAGGGTTTGGCTACACCTTC. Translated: CASSPTSGFGYTF.

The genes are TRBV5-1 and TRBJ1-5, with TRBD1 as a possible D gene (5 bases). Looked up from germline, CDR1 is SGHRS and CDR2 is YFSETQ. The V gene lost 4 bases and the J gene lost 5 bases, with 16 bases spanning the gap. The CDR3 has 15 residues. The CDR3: CASSPFGQGDQPQHF. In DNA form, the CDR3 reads TGCGCCAGCAGCCCCTTTGGGCAGGGTGATCAGCCCCAGCATTTT.

The CDR3 DNA is TGTGCCAGCAGCTTCCTTACTACCCTCACAGATACGCAGTATTTT. Its translation is CASSFLTTLTDTQYF. The chain combines TRBV5-6 with TRBJ2-3; no firm D call. Trimming took 2 bases from V and 2 from J, leaving 12 bases between them. This CDR3 has 15 amino acids. Germline assignment: CDR1 SGHDT and CDR2 YYEEEE.

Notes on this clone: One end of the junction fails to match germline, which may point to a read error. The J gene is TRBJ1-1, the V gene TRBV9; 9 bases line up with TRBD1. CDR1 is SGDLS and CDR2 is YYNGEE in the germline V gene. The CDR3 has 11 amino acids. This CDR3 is CASSEGTGLLF. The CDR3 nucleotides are TGTGCCAGCAGCGAGGGGACAGGGCTCCTCTTT.

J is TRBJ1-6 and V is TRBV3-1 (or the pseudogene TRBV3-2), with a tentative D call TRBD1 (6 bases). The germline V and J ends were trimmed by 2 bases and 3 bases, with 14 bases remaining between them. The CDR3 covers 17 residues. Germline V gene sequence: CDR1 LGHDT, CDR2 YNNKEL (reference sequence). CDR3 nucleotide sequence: TGTGCCAGCAGCCAACTACTAACAGGGAACTATAATTCACCCCTCCACTTT. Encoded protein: CASSQLLTGNYNSPLHF.

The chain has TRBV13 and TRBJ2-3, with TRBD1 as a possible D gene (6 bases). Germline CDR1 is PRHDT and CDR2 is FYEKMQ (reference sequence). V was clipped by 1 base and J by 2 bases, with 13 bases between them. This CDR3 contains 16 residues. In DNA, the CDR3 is TGTGCCAGCAGCTTAGCTAGCCAGGGGAACACAGATACGCAGTATTTT. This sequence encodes CASSLASQGNTDTQYF.

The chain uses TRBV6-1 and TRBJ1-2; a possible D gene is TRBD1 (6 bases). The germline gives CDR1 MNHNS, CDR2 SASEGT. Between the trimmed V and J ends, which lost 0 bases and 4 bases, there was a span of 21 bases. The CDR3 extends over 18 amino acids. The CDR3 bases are TGTGCCAGCAGTGAAGCGCAGGATAGGGGGGGAAGAAGCTATGGCTACACCTTC. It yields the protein CASSEAQDRGGRSYGYTF.

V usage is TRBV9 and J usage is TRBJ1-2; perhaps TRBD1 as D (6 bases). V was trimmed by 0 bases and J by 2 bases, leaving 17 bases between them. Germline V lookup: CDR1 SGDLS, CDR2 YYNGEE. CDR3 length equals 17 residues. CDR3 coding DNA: TGTGCCAGCAGCGTAGACCCGAAGGACAGAACAAACTATGGCTACACCTTC. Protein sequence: CASSVDPKDRTNYGYTF.

Here the CDR3 DNA reads TGTGCCAGTAGTGGACGGGGTGGAAGTGAAAAACTGTTTTTT. Encoded protein: CASSGRGGSEKLFF. This chain links TRBV19 with TRBJ1-4; D call uncertain. Germline V gene data show CDR1 as LNHDA and CDR2 as SQIVND (reference sequence). The V end lost 5 bases, the J end lost 7 bases, and 14 bases lay between the germline ends. This CDR3 is 14 amino acids long.

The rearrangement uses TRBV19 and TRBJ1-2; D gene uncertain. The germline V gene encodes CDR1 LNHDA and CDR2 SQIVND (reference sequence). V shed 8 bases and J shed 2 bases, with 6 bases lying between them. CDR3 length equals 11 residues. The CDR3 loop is CASYFNYGYTF. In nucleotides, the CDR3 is TGTGCCAGTTACTTCAACTATGGCTACACCTTC.

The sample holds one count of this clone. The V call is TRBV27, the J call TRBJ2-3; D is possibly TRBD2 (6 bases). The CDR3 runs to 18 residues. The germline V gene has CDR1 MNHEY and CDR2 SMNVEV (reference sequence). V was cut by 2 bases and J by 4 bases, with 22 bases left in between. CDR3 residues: CASSLIRLRDLEADTQYF. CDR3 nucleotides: TGTGCCAGCAGTTTAATTCGCCTCCGGGACTTAGAAGCAGATACGCAGTATTTT.

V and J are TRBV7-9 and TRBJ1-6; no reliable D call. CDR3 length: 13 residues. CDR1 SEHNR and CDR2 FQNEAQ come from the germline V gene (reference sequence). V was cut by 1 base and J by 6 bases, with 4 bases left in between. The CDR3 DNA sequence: TGTGCCAGCAGCTTAGGAGGTAATTCACCCCTCCACTTT. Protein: CASSLGGNSPLHF.

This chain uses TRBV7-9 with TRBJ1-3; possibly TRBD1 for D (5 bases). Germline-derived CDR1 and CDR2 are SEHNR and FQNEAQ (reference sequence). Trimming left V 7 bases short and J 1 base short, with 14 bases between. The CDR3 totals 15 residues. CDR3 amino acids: CASNRGTVSGNTIYF. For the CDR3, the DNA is TGTGCCAGCAACCGCGGGACGGTATCTGGAAACACCATATATTTT.

In DNA, the CDR3 is TGTGCCAGCAGCTCAACGGGACTAGCGGGACTCAACCCAGAGACCCAGTACTTC. Translating it yields CASSSTGLAGLNPETQYF. This chain links TRBV7-3 with TRBJ2-5; the match to TRBD2 covers 13 bases. Trimming removed 4 bases from V and 4 bases from J; junction bases left unmatched: 12. Per the germline V gene, CDR1 is SGHTA and CDR2 is FQGTGA. This CDR3 comprises 18 residues. The full variable domain, with the rest looked up from reference TRBV7-3 and TRBJ2-5, is GAGVSQTPSNKVTEKGKYVELRCDPISGHTALYWYRQSLGQGPEFLIYFQGTGAADDSGLPNDRFFAVRPEGSVSTLKIQRTERGDSAVYLCASSSTGLAGLNPETQYFGPGTRLLVL.

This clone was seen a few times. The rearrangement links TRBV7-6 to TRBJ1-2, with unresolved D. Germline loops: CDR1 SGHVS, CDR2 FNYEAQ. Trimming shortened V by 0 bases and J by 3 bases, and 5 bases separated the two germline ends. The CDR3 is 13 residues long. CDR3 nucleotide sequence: TGTGCCAGCAGCTTAGCGCCGGACTATGGCTACACCTTC. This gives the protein CASSLAPDYGYTF.

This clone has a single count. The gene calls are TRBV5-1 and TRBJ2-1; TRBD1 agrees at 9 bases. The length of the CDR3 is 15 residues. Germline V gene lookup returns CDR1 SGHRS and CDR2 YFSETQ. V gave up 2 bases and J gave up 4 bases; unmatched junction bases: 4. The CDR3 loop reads CASSFGDRVYNEQFF. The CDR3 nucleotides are TGCGCCAGCAGCTTTGGGGACAGGGTGTACAATGAGCAGTTCTTC.

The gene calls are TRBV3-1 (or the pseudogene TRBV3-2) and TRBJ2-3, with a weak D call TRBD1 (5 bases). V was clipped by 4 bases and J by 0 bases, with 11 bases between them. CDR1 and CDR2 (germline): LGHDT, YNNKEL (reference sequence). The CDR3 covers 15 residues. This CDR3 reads CASSLTGSSTDTQYF. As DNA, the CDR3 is TGTGCCAGCAGCCTTACAGGATCTAGCACAGATACGCAGTATTTT.

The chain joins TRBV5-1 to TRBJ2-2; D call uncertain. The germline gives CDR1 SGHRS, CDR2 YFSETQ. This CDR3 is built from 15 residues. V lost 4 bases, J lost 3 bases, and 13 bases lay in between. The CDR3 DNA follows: TGCGCCAGCAGCCCCCGCGGTCCGGACACCGGGGAGCTGTTTTTT. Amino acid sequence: CASSPRGPDTGELFF.